This T cell receptor beta chain was recorded in a study of T cells in Graves' hyperthyroidism and ophthalmopathy. The germline V gene has CDR1 KGHSH and CDR2 LQKENI. There are 15 residues in the CDR3. After removal of 4 bases from V and 4 bases from J, the junction contained 3 bases not matched to a gene. TCR beta CDR3 sequences were amplified from RNA transcripts. The HTBI set primed first-round TCR CDR3 RT-PCR. TCRdb re-derived calls from the multiplex PCR reads in MiXCR, one entry per CDR3 protein. Of around 300,000 distinct CDR3 sequences listed, around 15% are singletons. Ten or more counts support this clonotype. The target antigen is unknown. Stability of Graves' hyperthyroidism was defined as absent ophthalmopathy progression within 18 months. Each diagnosis was grounded in clinical symptoms, serum thyroxine and TRAb, thyroid ultrasound, and orbital computed tomography. General study findings and limits: Progression to ophthalmopathy was predicted a median of roughly seven months early.

The sample consisted of blood. The source of this sequence is a woman aged 40 to 49 with Graves' hyperthyroidism. The V call is TRBV18, the J call TRBJ2-1, with 11 bases lining up with TRBD1. The CDR3 nucleotides read TGTGCCAGCTCACTGGGACAGGGGGAGTACAATGAGCAGTTCTTC. Its translation: CASSLGQGEYNEQFF. Full variable domain (remainder filled in from reference TRBV18 and TRBJ2-1): NAGVMQNPRHLVRRRGQEARLRCSPMKGHSHVYWYRQLPEEGLKFMVYLQKENIIDESGMPKERFSAEFPKEGPSILRIQQVVRGDSAAYFCASSLGQGEYNEQFFGPGTRLTVL.